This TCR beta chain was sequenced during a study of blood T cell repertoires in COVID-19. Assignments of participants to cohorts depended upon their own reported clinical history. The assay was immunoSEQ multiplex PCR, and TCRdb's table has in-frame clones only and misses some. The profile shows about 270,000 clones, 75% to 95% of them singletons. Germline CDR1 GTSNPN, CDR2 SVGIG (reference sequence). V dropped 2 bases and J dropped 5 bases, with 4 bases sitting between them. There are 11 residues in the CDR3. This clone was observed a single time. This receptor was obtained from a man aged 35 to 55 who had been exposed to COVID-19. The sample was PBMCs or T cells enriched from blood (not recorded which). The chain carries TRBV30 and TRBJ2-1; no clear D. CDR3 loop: CAWSTNNEQFF. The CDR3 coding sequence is TGTGCCTGGAGTACAAACAATGAGCAGTTCTTC.